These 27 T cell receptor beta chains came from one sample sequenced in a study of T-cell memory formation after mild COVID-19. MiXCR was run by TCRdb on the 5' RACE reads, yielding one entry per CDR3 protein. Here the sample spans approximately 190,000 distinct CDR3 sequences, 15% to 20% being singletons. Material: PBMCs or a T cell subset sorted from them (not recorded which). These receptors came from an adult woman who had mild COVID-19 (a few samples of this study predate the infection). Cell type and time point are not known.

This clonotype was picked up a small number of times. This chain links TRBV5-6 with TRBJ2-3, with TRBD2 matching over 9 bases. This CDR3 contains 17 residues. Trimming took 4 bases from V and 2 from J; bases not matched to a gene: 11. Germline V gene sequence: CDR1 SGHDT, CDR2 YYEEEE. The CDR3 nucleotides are TGTGCCAGCAGCAGTCAACCGGGACTAGCCTCCACAGATACGCAGTATTTT. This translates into CASSSQPGLASTDTQYF.

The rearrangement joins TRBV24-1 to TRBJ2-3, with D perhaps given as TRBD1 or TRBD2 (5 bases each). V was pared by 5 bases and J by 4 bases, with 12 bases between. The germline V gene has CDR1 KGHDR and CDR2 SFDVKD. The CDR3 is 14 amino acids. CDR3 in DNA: TGTGCCACCAGTGCCTTGGGGGACGCAGATACGCAGTATTTT. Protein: CATSALGDADTQYF.

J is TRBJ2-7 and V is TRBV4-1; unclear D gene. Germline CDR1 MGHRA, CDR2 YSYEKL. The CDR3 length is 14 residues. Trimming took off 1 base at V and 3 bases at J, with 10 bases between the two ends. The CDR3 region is CASSQGVSLYEQYF. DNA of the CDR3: TGCGCCAGCAGCCAAGGGGTATCACTCTACGAGCAGTACTTC.

Here the CDR3 reads CASSLKRQDSSPLHF. The CDR3 nucleotides are TGTGCCAGCAGTCTCAAACGTCAGGATAGTTCACCCCTCCACTTT. The gene calls are TRBV2 and TRBJ1-6; D unclear. Trimming removed 5 bases at V and 9 bases at J, with 17 bases between. This CDR3 comprises 15 residues. Germline CDR1 reads SNHLY; CDR2 reads FYNNEI.

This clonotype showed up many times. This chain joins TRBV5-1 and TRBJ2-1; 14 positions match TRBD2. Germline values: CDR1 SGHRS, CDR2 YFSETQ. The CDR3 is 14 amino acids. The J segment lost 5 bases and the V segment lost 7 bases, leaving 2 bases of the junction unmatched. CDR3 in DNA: TGCGCCAGCGGGACTAGCGGGGGCAACAATGAGCAGTTCTTC. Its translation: CASGTSGGNNEQFF.

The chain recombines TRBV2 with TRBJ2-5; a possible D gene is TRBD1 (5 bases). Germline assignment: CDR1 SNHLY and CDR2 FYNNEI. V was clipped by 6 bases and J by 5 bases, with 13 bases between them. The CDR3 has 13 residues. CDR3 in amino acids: CASRELPGETQYF. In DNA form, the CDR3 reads TGTGCCAGCAGAGAACTACCAGGGGAGACCCAGTACTTC. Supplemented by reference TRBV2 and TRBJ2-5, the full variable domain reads EPEVTQTPSHQVTQMGQEVILRCVPISNHLYFYWYRQILGQKVEFLVSFYNNEISEKSEIFDDQFSVERPDGSNFTLKIRSTKLEDSAMYFCASRELPGETQYFGPGTRLLVL.

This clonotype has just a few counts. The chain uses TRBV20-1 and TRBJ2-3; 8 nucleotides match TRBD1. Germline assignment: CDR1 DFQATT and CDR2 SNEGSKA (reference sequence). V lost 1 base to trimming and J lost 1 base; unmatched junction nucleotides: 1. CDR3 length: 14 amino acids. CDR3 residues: CSARAGQGTDTQYF. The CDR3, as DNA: TGCAGTGCTAGAGCGGGACAGGGCACAGATACGCAGTATTTT.

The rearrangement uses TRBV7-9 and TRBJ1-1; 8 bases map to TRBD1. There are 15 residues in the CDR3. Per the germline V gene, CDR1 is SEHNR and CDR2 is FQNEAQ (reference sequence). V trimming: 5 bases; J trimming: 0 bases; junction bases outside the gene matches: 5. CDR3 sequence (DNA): TGTGCCAGCAGCCCGACGACAGGGGTGAACACTGAAGCTTTCTTT. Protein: CASSPTTGVNTEAFF.

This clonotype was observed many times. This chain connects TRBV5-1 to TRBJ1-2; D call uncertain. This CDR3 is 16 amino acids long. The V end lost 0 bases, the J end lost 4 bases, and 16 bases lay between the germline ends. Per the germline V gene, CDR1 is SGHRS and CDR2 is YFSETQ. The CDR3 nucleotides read TGCGCCAGCAGCTTGGAGCCCGGCGGATTCGGCTATGGCTACACCTTC. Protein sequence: CASSLEPGGFGYGYTF.

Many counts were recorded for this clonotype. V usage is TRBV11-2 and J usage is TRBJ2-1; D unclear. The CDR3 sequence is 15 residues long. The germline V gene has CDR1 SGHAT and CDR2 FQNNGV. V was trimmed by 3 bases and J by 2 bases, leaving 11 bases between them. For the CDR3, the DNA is TGTGCCAGCAGCTTTGATTCGATAACCTACAATGAGCAGTTCTTC. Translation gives CASSFDSITYNEQFF.

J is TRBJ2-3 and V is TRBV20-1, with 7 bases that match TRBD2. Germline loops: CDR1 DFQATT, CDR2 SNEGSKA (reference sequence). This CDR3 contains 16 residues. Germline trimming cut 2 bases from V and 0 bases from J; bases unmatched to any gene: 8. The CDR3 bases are TGCAGTGCTAGAAGTTGGGGAGGGCGGAGCACAGATACGCAGTATTTT. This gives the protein CSARSWGGRSTDTQYF.

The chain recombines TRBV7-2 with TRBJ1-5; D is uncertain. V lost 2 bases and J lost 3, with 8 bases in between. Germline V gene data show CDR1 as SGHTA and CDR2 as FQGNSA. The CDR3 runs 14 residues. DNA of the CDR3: TGTGCCAGCAGCTTATCCCCCAACAATCAGCCCCAGCATTTT. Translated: CASSLSPNNQPQHF.

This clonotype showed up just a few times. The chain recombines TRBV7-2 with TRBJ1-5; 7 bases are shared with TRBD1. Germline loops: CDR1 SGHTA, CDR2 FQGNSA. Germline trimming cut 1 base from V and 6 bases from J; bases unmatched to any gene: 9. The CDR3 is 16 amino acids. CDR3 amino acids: CASSLGRRQGTQPQHF. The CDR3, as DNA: TGTGCCAGCAGCTTAGGTCGTAGACAGGGAACTCAGCCCCAGCATTTT.

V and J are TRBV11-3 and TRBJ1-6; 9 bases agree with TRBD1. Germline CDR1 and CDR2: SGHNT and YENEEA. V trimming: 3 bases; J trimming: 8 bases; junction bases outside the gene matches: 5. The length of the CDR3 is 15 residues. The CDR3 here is CASSFGQGTDSPLHF. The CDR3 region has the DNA TGTGCCAGCAGCTTCGGACAGGGGACGGATTCACCCCTCCACTTT.

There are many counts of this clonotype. CDR3 loop: CASSPPMARGLVTKNIQYF. CDR3 nucleotides: TGTGCCAGCTCACCACCGATGGCCAGGGGGCTCGTAACCAAAAACATTCAGTACTTC. The chain employs TRBV18 and TRBJ2-4; 8 bases align to TRBD1. Germline trimming cut 0 bases from V and 2 bases from J; bases unmatched to any gene: 12. The CDR3 covers 19 residues. Germline V gene sequence: CDR1 KGHSH, CDR2 LQKENI.

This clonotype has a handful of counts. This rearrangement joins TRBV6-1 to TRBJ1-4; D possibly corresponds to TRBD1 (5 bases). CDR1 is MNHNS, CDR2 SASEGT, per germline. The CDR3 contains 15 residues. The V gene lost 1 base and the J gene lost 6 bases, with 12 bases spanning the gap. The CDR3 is CASSEDGTSHEKLFF. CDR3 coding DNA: TGTGCCAGCAGTGAAGACGGGACTTCCCATGAAAAACTGTTTTTT.

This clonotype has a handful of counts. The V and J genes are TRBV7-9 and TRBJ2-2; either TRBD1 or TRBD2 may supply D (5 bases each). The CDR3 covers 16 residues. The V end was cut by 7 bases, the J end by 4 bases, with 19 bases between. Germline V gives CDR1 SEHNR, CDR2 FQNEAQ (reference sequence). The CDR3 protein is CASTETGGTATGELFF. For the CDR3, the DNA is TGTGCCAGCACCGAGACTGGGGGAACGGCCACCGGGGAGCTGTTTTTT.

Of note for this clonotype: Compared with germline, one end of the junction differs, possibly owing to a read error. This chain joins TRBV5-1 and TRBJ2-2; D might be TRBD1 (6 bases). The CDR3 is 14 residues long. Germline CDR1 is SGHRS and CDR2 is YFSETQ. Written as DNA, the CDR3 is TGCGCCAGCAGCTTGGAGGGGGTCACCGGGGAGCTTTTTTTT. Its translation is CASSLEGVTGELFF.

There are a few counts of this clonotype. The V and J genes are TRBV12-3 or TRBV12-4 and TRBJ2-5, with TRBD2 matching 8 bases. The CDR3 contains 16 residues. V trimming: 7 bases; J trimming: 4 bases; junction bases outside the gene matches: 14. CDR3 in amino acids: CASTMGGAGGLETQYF. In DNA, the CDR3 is TGTGCCAGCACCATGGGGGGTGCGGGAGGTTTAGAGACCCAGTACTTC.

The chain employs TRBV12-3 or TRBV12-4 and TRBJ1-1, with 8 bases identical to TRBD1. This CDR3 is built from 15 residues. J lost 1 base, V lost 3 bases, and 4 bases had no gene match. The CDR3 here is CASSFFGTGNTEAFF. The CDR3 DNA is TGTGCCAGCAGTTTCTTTGGGACAGGGAACACTGAAGCTTTCTTT.

Written as DNA, the CDR3 is TGTGCCAGCTCCGGGTTTAATGAAAAACTGTTTTTT. It yields the protein CASSGFNEKLFF. The chain has TRBV7-6 and TRBJ1-4; unclear D gene. V was clipped by 8 bases and J by 4 bases, with 8 bases between them. The germline V gene encodes CDR1 SGHVS and CDR2 FNYEAQ. This CDR3 spans 12 amino acids.

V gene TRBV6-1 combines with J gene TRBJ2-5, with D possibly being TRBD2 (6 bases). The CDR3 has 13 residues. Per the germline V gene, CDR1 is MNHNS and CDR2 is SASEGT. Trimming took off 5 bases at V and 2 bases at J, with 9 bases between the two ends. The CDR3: CASSRRGQETQYF. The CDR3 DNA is TGTGCCAGCAGTCGGCGGGGTCAAGAGACCCAGTACTTC.

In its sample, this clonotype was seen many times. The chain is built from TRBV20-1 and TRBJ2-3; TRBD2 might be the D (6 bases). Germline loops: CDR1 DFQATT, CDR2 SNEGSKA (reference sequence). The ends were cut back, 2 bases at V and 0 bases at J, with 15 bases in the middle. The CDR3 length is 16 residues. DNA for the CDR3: TGCAGTGCTAGATTTCGGGAGAGCCTCAGCACAGATACGCAGTATTTT. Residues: CSARFRESLSTDTQYF.

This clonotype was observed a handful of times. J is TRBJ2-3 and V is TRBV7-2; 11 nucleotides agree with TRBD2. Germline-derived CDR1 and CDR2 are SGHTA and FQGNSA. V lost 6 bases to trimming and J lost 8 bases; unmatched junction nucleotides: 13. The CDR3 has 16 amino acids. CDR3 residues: CASSPLAGGTPGTQYF. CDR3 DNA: TGTGCCAGCAGTCCCCTAGCGGGAGGTACCCCTGGTACGCAGTATTTT.

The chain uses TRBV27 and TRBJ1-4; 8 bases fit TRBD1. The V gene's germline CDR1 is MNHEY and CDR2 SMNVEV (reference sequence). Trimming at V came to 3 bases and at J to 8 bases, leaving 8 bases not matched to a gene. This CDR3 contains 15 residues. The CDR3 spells CASSFLDRAEEKLFF. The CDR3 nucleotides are TGTGCCAGCAGTTTCCTGGACAGGGCGGAGGAAAAACTGTTTTTT.

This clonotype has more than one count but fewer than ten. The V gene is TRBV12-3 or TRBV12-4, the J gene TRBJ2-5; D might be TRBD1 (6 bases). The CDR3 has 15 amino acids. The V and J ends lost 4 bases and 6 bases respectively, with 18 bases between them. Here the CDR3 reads CASSSSWGPGKTQYF. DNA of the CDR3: TGTGCCAGCAGTTCCAGCTGGGGGCCCGGGAAGACCCAGTACTTC.

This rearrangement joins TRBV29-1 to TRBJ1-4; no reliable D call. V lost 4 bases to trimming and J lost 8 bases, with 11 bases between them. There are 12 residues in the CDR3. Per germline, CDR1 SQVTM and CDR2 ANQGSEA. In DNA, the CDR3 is TGCAGCGTTGTAGCGGACCGAGAAAAACTGTTTTTT. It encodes CSVVADREKLFF. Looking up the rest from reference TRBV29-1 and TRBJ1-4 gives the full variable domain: SAVISQKPSRDICQRGTSLTIQCQVDSQVTMMFWYRQQPGQSLTLIATANQGSEATYESGFVIDKFPISRPNLTFSTLTVSNMSPEDSSIYLCSVVADREKLFFGSGTQLSVL.